This entry lists 22 T cell receptor beta chains sequenced from one sample in a study of T cell changes during pregnancy in multiple sclerosis. Produced via immunoSEQ multiplex PCR; TCRdb's table is partial and in-frame only. The data contain around 88,000 clones, about nine tenths of them singletons. This specimen was peripheral blood, taken in the first trimester of pregnancy. These receptors were collected from a female donor with multiple sclerosis, enrolled in a pregnancy study.

The chain recombines TRBV19 with TRBJ1-1; D is possibly TRBD1 (5 bases). The CDR3 spans 15 residues. Germline CDR1 and CDR2: LNHDA and SQIVND (reference sequence). Deletions cut 4 bases from V and 6 bases from J, with 18 bases between. In nucleotides, the CDR3 is TGTGCCAGTAGTACTCTGGGGGGGATGGGTTCTGAAGCTTTCTTT. Its translation is CASSTLGGMGSEAFF.

Written as DNA, the CDR3 is TGTGCCAGCAGTCCCCCTCGCTCTGGGGCCAACGTCCTGACTTTC. Residues: CASSPPRSGANVLTF. The gene calls are TRBV28 and TRBJ2-6; unclear D gene. Germline V CDR1 and CDR2: MDHEN, SYDVKM. This CDR3 spans 15 amino acids. The V and J ends lost 5 bases and 0 bases respectively, with 8 bases between them.

This chain links TRBV11-2 with TRBJ1-1; D ambiguous. The CDR3 totals 13 residues. Germline loops: CDR1 SGHAT, CDR2 FQNNGV. Trimming shortened V by 1 base and J by 1 base, and 4 bases separated the two germline ends. As DNA, the CDR3 is TGTGCCAGCAGCTTAGGCGCGAACACTGAAGCTTTCTTT. Its protein is CASSLGANTEAFF.

The chain carries TRBV30 and TRBJ1-6; 11 positions match TRBD1. CDR3 size: 16 residues. J gave up 3 bases and V 6 bases, and 7 bases lay outside the gene matches. Germline V lookup: CDR1 GTSNPN, CDR2 SVGIG (reference sequence). The CDR3 loop is CACQMGQGVYNSPLHF. Written as DNA, the CDR3 is TGTGCCTGCCAAATGGGACAGGGGGTCTATAATTCACCCCTCCACTTT.

The genes are TRBV28 and TRBJ1-2; D not certain. The CDR3 totals 13 residues. CDR1 is MDHEN, CDR2 SYDVKM, per germline. Deletions cut 4 bases from V and 0 bases from J, with 6 bases between. CDR3 loop: CASSYGTNYGYTF. As DNA, the CDR3 is TGTGCCAGCAGTTACGGGACTAACTATGGCTACACCTTC.

The chain recombines TRBV19 with TRBJ1-2; D remains unclear. The germline V gene has CDR1 LNHDA and CDR2 SQIVND (reference sequence). The germline V and J ends were trimmed by 5 bases and 4 bases, with 14 bases remaining between them. The CDR3 totals 14 residues. The DNA for the CDR3 is TGTGCCAGTAGTCGGGCGGGTGAGGGCTATGGCTACACCTTC. It translates to CASSRAGEGYGYTF.

This chain links TRBV2 with TRBJ1-2; D not certain. The CDR3 covers 14 residues. V lost 4 bases to trimming and J lost 4 bases, with 13 bases between them. CDR1 is SNHLY, CDR2 FYNNEI, per germline. The DNA for the CDR3 is TGTGCCAGCAGTGTTGGACGGGATATCTATGGCTACACCTTC. Translated: CASSVGRDIYGYTF.

The V gene is TRBV18, the J gene TRBJ2-7; the match to TRBD2 covers 8 bases. Germline CDR1 KGHSH, CDR2 LQKENI. The junction had 8 bases not matched to a gene; V was cut back by 1 base and J by 0 bases. CDR3 size: 17 residues. The CDR3: CASSPLRRGGLSYEQYF. The CDR3, as DNA: TGTGCCAGCTCACCACTTCGTCGCGGGGGGCTCTCCTACGAGCAGTACTTC.

The chain recombines TRBV11-2 with TRBJ2-7, with D unclear. Per germline, CDR1 SGHAT and CDR2 FQNNGV. This CDR3 is built from 14 residues. The ends were cut back, 1 base at V and 3 bases at J, with 10 bases in the middle. The chain's CDR3 is CASSLVGSRYEQYF. The CDR3 bases are TGTGCCAGCAGCTTAGTGGGCAGCCGCTACGAGCAGTACTTC.

The rearrangement joins TRBV30 to TRBJ1-3; D is uncertain. This CDR3 region has 13 residues. In germline, CDR1 is GTSNPN, CDR2 SVGIG (reference sequence). V lost 0 bases to trimming and J lost 3 bases, with 6 bases between them. The chain's CDR3 is CAWSVLYGNTIYF. The CDR3, as DNA: TGTGCCTGGAGTGTATTGTATGGAAACACCATATATTTT.

This clone was observed a single time. This chain uses TRBV7-3 with TRBJ2-7; TRBD2 might be the D (5 bases). This CDR3 spans 13 amino acids. Germline assignment: CDR1 SGHTA and CDR2 FQGTGA. Trimming removed 5 bases at V and 5 bases at J, with 13 bases between. This CDR3 reads CASSVDRENEQYF. DNA of the CDR3: TGTGCCAGCAGCGTGGACCGGGAAAACGAGCAGTACTTC.

The V call is TRBV2, the J call TRBJ1-5, with 9 nucleotides matching TRBD1. The length of the CDR3 is 14 residues. Germline assignment: CDR1 SNHLY and CDR2 FYNNEI. V shed 6 bases, J shed 7 bases, and the junction held 7 bases outside the gene matches. CDR3 region: CASSGQGRNQPQHF. The CDR3 region has the DNA TGTGCCAGCAGCGGACAGGGGCGAAACCAGCCCCAGCATTTT.

V is TRBV15 and J is TRBJ2-2, with a tentative D call TRBD1 (5 bases). The CDR3 spans 15 residues. Trimming cost V 0 bases and J 5 bases, with 10 bases left between them. Germline-derived CDR1 and CDR2 are LNHNV and YYDKDF (reference sequence). CDR3 sequence: CATSRDREWTGELFF. CDR3 nucleotide sequence: TGTGCCACCAGCAGAGACAGGGAATGGACCGGGGAGCTGTTTTTT.

J is TRBJ2-5 and V is TRBV5-4, with 9 nucleotides matching TRBD2. CDR1 and CDR2 from the germline V gene are SGHNT and YYREEE (reference sequence). CDR3 length: 14 amino acids. The V and J ends lost 3 bases and 5 bases, in that order; junction bases with no gene match: 5. Here the CDR3 DNA reads TGTGCCAGCAGCTCAGGACTAGCGCAGGAGACCCAGTACTTC. Its protein product is CASSSGLAQETQYF.

The chain uses TRBV5-4 and TRBJ2-2, with 9 bases aligning to TRBD1. CDR3 length: 15 residues. The germline V gene has CDR1 SGHNT and CDR2 YYREEE (reference sequence). The J segment lost 3 bases and the V segment lost 4 bases, leaving 4 bases of the junction unmatched. For the CDR3, the DNA is TGTGCCAGCAGCACCCGGGACAGGGACACCGGGGAGCTGTTTTTT. This codes for CASSTRDRDTGELFF.

In its sample, this clone was seen once. This chain uses TRBV13 with TRBJ2-1; 8 nucleotides match TRBD2. Trimming took 0 bases from V and 3 from J; bases not matched to a gene: 4. Per germline, CDR1 PRHDT and CDR2 FYEKMQ (reference sequence). This CDR3 region has 16 residues. CDR3 in amino acids: CASSLGAGGFYNEQFF. The CDR3 nucleotides read TGTGCCAGCAGCTTAGGGGCGGGGGGATTCTACAATGAGCAGTTCTTC.

J is TRBJ2-7 and V is TRBV12-5; D ambiguous. The CDR3 contains 11 residues. Germline assignment: CDR1 LGHNT and CDR2 FRNRAP. V lost 5 bases, J lost 3 bases, and 5 bases lay in between. In DNA form, the CDR3 reads TGTGCTAGTGGTCGTAACTACGAGCAGTACTTC. Amino acids: CASGRNYEQYF.

The chain uses TRBV30 and TRBJ1-2, with D unresolved. Germline V CDR1 and CDR2: GTSNPN, SVGIG (reference sequence). CDR3 length: 14 residues. V was clipped by 3 bases and J by 2 bases, with 13 bases between them. CDR3 DNA: TGTGCCTGGAGCGGCGGCTCTTCAAACTATGGCTACACCTTC. Translated, it gives CAWSGGSSNYGYTF.

The chain couples TRBV5-4 to TRBJ1-2, with D maybe TRBD1 (5 bases). V was trimmed by 4 bases and J by 2 bases, leaving 9 bases between them. Looked up from germline, CDR1 is SGHNT and CDR2 is YYREEE (reference sequence). The CDR3 loop spans 13 amino acids. The CDR3 DNA reads TGTGCCAGCAGCCTTGGGGGGAACTATGGCTACACCTTC. This gives the protein CASSLGGNYGYTF.

The chain carries TRBV2 and TRBJ2-4; 7 positions agree with TRBD2. Germline trimming cut 8 bases from V and 7 bases from J; bases unmatched to any gene: 5. This CDR3 is built from 12 residues. Germline-derived CDR1 and CDR2 are SNHLY and FYNNEI. CDR3 sequence: CASGGGGNIQYF. The CDR3 nucleotides are TGTGCCAGCGGCGGGGGAGGGAACATTCAGTACTTC.

V and J are TRBV6-5 and TRBJ1-2, with 11 bases identical to TRBD1. Trimming took 2 bases from V and 6 from J; bases not matched to a gene: 5. Germline CDR1 and CDR2: MNHEY and SVGAGI. This CDR3 region has 15 residues. CDR3 region: CASSYNQDRGHGYTF. The CDR3 DNA follows: TGTGCCAGCAGTTACAATCAGGACAGGGGGCATGGCTACACCTTC.

This rearrangement joins TRBV4-1 to TRBJ1-1; TRBD1 aligns across 9 bases. The CDR3 is 15 amino acids. From germline, CDR1 is MGHRA and CDR2 YSYEKL. V shed 1 base and J 5 bases; nucleotides not matched to a gene: 5. Written as DNA, the CDR3 is TGCGCCAGCAGCCAAGCGACAGGGGGGGGGACTGAAGCTTTCTTT. Its translation: CASSQATGGGTEAFF.